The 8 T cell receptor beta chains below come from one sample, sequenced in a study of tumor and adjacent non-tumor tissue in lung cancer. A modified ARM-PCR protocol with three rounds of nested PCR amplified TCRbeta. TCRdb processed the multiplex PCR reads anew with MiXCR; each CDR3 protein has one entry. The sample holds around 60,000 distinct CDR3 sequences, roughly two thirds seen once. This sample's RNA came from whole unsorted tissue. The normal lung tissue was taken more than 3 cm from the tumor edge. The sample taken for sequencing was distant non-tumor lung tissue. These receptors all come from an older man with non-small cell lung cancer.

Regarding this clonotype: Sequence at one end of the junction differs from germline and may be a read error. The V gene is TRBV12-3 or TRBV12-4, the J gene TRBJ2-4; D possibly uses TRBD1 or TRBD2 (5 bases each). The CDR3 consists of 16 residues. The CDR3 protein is CVSRGPFTGPKNVQYF. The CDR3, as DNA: TGTGTCAGCAGAGGTCCTTTCACGGGGCCCAAAAACGTTCAGTACTTC.

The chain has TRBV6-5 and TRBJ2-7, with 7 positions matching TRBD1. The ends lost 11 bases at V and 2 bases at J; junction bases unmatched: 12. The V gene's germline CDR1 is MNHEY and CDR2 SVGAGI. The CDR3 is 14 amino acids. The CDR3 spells CAGGRGTGAYEQYF. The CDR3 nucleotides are TGTGCCGGCGGTCGGGGAACAGGGGCCTACGAGCAGTACTTC.

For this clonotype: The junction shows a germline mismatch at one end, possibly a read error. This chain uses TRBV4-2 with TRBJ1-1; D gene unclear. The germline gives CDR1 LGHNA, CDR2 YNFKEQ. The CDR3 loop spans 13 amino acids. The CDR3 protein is CAGSYDGNTEAFF. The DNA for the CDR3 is TGTGCCGGCAGCTACGATGGGAACACTGAAGCTTTCTTT.

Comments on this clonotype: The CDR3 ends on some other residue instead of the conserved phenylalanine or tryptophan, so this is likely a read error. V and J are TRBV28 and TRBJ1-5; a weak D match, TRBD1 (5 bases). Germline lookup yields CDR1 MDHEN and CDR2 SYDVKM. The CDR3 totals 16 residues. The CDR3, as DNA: TGTGCCAGCACACAGGTTTCGGGCCTCTTCAATCAGCTCCAGCATTTA. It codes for CASTQVSGLFNQLQHL.

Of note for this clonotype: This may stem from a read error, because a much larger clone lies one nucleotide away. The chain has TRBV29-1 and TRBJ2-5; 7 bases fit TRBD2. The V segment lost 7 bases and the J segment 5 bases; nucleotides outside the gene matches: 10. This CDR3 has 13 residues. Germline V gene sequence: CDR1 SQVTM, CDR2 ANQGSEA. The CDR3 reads CSGGGGSSETQYF. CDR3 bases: TGCAGCGGAGGCGGGGGAAGTAGTGAGACCCAGTACTTC.

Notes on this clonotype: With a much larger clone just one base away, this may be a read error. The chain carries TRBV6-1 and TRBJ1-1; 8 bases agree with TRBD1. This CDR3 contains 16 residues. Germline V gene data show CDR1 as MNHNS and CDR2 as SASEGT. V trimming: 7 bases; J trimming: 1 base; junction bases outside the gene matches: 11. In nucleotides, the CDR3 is TGTGCCAGCAATACCCTGCCGGGACAGGAGAACACTGAAGCTTTCTTT. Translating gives CASNTLPGQENTEAFF.

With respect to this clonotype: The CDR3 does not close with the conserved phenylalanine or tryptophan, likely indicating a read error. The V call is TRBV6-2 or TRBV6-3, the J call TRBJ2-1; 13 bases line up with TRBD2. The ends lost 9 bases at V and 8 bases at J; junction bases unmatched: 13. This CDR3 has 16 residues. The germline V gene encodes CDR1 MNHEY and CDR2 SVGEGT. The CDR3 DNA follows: TGTGCCAGTACCCTCACCCTACTAGCGGGGGGGGATGAGCAGTTCTTA. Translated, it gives CASTLTLLAGGDEQFL.

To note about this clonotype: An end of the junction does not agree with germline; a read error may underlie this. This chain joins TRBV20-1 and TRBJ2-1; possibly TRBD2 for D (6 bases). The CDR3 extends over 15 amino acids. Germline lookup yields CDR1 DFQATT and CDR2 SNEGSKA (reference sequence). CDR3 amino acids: CSARRPGGILSEQFF. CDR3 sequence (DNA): TGTAGTGCCCGAAGGCCTGGCGGGATCTTAAGTGAGCAGTTCTTC.